The source of this T cell receptor beta chain is a study of blood T cell repertoires in COVID-19. Looking at the study overall: Nucleic acid was either cDNA or gDNA, and it came from T cells, B-cell-depleted T cells, or PBMCs.

Per the original data handling: Reference gene primer amplification in the assay estimated nucleated cell counts. TCRdb's table, derived via immunoSEQ multiplex PCR, lists solely in-frame clones and lacks some. From that table come the V and J calls and clone size; the DNA was used to work out D and trimming. Here the sample spans 250,000 to 350,000 clones, 80% to 90% being singletons. Sequenced sample: PBMCs or T cells enriched from blood (not recorded which). This TCR came from a woman in her 30s who had recovered from COVID-19.

The CDR3 sequence: CASRETSPETQYF. The DNA for the CDR3 is TGCGCCAGCAGGGAGACTTCCCCAGAGACCCAGTACTTC. The chain recombines TRBV10-2 with TRBJ2-5; D is unclear. The V end lost 6 bases, the J end lost 4 bases, and 12 bases lay between the germline ends. The CDR3 is 13 residues long. In germline, CDR1 is WSHSY, CDR2 SAAADI.